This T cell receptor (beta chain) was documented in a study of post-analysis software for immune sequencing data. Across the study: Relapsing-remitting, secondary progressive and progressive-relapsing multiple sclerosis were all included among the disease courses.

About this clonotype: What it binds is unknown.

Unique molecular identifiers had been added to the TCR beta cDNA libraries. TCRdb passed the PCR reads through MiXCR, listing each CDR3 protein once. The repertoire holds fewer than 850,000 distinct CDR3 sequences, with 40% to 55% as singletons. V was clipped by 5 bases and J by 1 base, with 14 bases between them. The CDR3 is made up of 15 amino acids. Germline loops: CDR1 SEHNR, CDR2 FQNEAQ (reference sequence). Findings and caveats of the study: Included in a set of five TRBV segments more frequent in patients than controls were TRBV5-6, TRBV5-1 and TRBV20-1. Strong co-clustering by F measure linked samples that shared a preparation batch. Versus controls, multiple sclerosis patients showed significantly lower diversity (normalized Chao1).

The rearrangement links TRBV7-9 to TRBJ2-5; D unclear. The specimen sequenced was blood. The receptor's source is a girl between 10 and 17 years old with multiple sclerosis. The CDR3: CASSLERNRQETQYF. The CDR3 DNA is TGTGCCAGCAGCCTAGAGAGGAATCGCCAAGAGACCCAGTACTTC. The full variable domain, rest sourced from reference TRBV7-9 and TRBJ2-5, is DTGVSQNPRHKITKRGQNVTFRCDPISEHNRLYWYRQTLGQGPEFLTYFQNEAQLEKSRLLSDRFSAERPKGSFSTLEIQRTEQGDSAMYLCASSLERNRQETQYFGPGTRLLVL.